Listed below are T cell receptor beta chains from one sample, sequenced in a study of T cells in Graves' hyperthyroidism and ophthalmopathy. MiXCR, applied by TCRdb to the multiplex PCR reads, yields one record per CDR3 protein. The data show around 300,000 distinct CDR3 sequences, roughly 19% seen once. Sequencing input: blood. The source is a man in his forties or fifties with Graves' ophthalmopathy. Both conserved end residues are part of each CDR3. D genes are given only for firm matches. A clone size is listed for some rows: how often the clone was seen (once, few, many), or a class if it is expanded.

j_call: TRBJ2-3
v_call: TRBV7-2
d_call: TRBD2
clone_size: many
cdr3_length: 15
cdr3_aa: CASSPPGLASGTQYF
cdr3_nt: TGTGCCAGCAGCCCCCCGGGACTAGCCAGCGGTACGCAGTATTTT

j_call: TRBJ2-3
v_call: TRBV7-8
d_call: TRBD1
clone_size: many
cdr3_length: 17
cdr3_aa: CASSLVVGQGAVDTQYF
cdr3_nt: TGTGCCAGCAGCTTAGTAGTAGGGCAGGGGGCCGTAGATACGCAGTATTTT

j_call: TRBJ2-7
v_call: TRBV15
d_call: TRBD1
clone_size: many
cdr3_length: 12
cdr3_aa: CATSSDRGEQYF
cdr3_nt: TGTGCCACCAGCAGCGACAGGGGCGAGCAGTACTTC

j_call: TRBJ1-1
v_call: TRBV12-3/TRBV12-4
d_call: NA
clone_size: few
cdr3_length: 14
cdr3_aa: CASSFPSGFTEAFF
cdr3_nt: TGTGCCAGCAGTTTTCCCTCAGGGTTTACTGAAGCTTTCTTT

j_call: TRBJ2-1
v_call: TRBV5-1
d_call: NA
clone_size: many
cdr3_length: 13
cdr3_aa: CASSLDRLHEQFF
cdr3_nt: TGCGCCAGCAGCCTTGACAGGTTGCATGAGCAGTTCTTC

j_call: TRBJ2-5
v_call: TRBV10-2
d_call: NA
clone_size: many
cdr3_length: 12
cdr3_aa: CASSSVQETQYF
cdr3_nt: TGCGCCAGTAGTTCCGTTCAAGAGACCCAGTACTTC

j_call: TRBJ2-1
v_call: TRBV6-2/TRBV6-3
d_call: NA
clone_size: few
cdr3_length: 14
cdr3_aa: CASSLDNQGGEQFF
cdr3_nt: TGTGCCAGCAGTTTAGATAATCAGGGCGGTGAGCAGTTCTTC

j_call: TRBJ1-2
v_call: TRBV4-1
d_call: TRBD1
clone_size: few
cdr3_length: 16
cdr3_aa: CASSHLRTGSNYGYTF
cdr3_nt: TGCGCCAGCAGCCATTTGCGGACAGGGTCGAACTATGGCTACACCTTC

j_call: TRBJ2-1
v_call: TRBV20-1
d_call: TRBD2
clone_size: few
cdr3_length: 11
cdr3_aa: CSQRRENEQFF
cdr3_nt: TGCAGCCAGCGGCGGGAGAATGAGCAGTTCTTC

j_call: TRBJ2-3
v_call: TRBV5-1
d_call: TRBD1
clone_size: many
cdr3_length: 15
cdr3_aa: CASSIGTGSLQTQYF
cdr3_nt: TGCGCCAGCAGCATCGGGACAGGGTCCCTTCAGACGCAGTATTTT

j_call: TRBJ2-7
v_call: TRBV6-2/TRBV6-3
d_call: TRBD2
clone_size: many
cdr3_length: 16
cdr3_aa: CASSYTGLAHSYEQYF
cdr3_nt: TGTGCCAGCAGTTACACCGGACTAGCCCATTCCTACGAGCAGTACTTC

j_call: TRBJ2-7
v_call: TRBV20-1
d_call: TRBD1
clone_size: NA
cdr3_length: 15
cdr3_aa: CSARPQDRGLYEQYF
cdr3_nt: TGCAGTGCTAGACCTCAGGACAGGGGACTTTACGAGCAGTACTTC

j_call: TRBJ2-7
v_call: TRBV5-1
d_call: NA
clone_size: NA
cdr3_length: 16
cdr3_aa: CASTLPSDSITHEQYF
cdr3_nt: TGCGCCAGCACCCTGCCCTCGGACAGTATCACCCACGAGCAGTACTTC

j_call: TRBJ1-1
v_call: TRBV11-1
d_call: TRBD1
clone_size: many
cdr3_length: 16
cdr3_aa: CASSRTRGLMNTEAFF
cdr3_nt: TGTGCCAGCAGCCGCACCAGGGGGCTGATGAACACTGAAGCTTTCTTT

j_call: TRBJ2-5
v_call: TRBV29-1
d_call: NA
clone_size: few
cdr3_length: 14
cdr3_aa: CSAPRTPGRETQYF
cdr3_nt: TGCAGCGCTCCCCGGACCCCGGGACGGGAGACCCAGTACTTC

j_call: TRBJ1-4
v_call: TRBV30
d_call: TRBD1
clone_size: few
cdr3_length: 16
cdr3_aa: CAWAPGQGLSNEKLFF
cdr3_nt: TGTGCCTGGGCACCGGGACAGGGGCTATCTAATGAAAAACTGTTTTTT

j_call: TRBJ1-1
v_call: TRBV29-1
d_call: NA
clone_size: many
cdr3_length: 11
cdr3_aa: CSVDRARGAFF
cdr3_nt: TGCAGCGTTGATCGGGCCAGGGGTGCTTTCTTT